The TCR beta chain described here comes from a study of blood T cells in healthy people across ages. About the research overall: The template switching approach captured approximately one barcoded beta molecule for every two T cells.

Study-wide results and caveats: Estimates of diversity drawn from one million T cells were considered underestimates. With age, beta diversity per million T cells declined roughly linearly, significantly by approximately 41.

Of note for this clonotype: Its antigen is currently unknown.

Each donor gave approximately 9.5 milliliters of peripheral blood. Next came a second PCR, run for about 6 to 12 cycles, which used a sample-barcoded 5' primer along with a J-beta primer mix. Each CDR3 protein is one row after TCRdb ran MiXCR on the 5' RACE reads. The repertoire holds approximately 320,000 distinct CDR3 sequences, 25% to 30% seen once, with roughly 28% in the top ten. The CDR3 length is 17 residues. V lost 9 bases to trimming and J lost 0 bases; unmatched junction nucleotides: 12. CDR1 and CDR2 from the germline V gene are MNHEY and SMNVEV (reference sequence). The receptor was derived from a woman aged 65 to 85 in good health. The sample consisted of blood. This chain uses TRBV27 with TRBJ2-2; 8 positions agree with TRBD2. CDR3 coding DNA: TGTGCCAGTCGCCTGAGAGCGGGAGTTTCGAACACCGGGGAGCTGTTTTTT. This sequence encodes CASRLRAGVSNTGELFF.